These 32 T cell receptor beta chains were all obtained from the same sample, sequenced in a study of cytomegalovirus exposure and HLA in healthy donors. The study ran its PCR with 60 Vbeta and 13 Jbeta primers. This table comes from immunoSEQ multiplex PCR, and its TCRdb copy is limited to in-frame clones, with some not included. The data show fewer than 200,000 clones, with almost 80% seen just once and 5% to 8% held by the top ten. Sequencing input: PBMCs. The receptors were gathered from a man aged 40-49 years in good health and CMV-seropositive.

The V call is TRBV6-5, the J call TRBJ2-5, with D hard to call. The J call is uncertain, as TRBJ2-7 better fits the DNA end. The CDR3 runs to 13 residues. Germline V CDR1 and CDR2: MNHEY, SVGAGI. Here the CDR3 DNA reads TGTGCCACCCGCCGCCTACGAGGTCACGAGCAGTACTTC. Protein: CATRRLRGHEQYF.

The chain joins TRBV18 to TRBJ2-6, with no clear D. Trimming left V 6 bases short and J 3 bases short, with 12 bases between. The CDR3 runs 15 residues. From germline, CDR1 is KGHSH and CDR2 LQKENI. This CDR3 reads CASSLDGGGANVLTF. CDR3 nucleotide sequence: TGTGCCAGCTCGCTTGACGGCGGTGGGGCCAACGTCCTGACTTTC.

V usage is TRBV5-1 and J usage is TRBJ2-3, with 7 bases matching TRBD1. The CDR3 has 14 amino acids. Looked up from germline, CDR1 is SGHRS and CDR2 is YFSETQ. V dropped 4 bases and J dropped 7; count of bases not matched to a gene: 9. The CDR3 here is CASSPGQSQYTQYF. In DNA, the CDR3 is TGCGCCAGCAGCCCGGGACAGTCCCAATATACGCAGTATTTT.

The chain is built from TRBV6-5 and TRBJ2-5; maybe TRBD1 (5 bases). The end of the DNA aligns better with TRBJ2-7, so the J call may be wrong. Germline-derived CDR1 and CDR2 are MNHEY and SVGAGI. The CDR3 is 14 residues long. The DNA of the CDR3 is TGTGCCAGCTCCGCGCAGGGCTTCTCCTACGAGCAGTACTTC. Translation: CASSAQGFSYEQYF.

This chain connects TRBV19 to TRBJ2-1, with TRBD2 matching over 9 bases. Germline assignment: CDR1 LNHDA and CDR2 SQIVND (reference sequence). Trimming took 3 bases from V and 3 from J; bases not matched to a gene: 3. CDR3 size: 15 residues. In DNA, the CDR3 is TGTGCCAGTAGTATCGAGACTAGCGGCTACAATGAGCAGTTCTTC. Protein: CASSIETSGYNEQFF.

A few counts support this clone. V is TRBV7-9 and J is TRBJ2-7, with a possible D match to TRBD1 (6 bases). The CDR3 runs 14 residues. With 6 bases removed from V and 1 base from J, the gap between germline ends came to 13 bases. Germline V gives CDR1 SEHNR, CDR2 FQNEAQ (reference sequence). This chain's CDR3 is CASSIQGGSYEQYF. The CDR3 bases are TGTGCCAGCAGTATACAGGGTGGATCCTACGAGCAGTACTTC.

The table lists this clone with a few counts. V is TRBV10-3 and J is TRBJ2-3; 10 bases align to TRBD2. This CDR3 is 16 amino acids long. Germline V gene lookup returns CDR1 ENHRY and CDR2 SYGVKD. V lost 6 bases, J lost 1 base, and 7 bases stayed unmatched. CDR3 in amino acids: CAISESLAGGTDTQYF. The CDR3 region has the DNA TGTGCCATCAGCGAATCGCTAGCGGGAGGCACAGATACGCAGTATTTT.

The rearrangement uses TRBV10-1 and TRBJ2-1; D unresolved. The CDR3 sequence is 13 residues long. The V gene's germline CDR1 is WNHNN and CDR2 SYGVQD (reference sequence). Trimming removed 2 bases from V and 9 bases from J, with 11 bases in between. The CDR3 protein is CASSETRLGEQFF. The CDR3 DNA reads TGCGCCAGCAGTGAGACCAGACTGGGTGAGCAGTTCTTC.

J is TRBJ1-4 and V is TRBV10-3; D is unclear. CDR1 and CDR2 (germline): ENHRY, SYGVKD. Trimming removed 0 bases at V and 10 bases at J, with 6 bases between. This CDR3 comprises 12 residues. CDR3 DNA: TGTGCCATCAGTGAGTCCGAGGGAAAACTGTTTTTT. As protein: CAISESEGKLFF.

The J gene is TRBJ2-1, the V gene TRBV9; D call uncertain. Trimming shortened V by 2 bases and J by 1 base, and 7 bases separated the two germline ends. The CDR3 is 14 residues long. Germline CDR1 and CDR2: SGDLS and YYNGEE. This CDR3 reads CASSVVSSYNEQFF. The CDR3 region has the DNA TGTGCCAGCAGCGTCGTCAGTTCCTACAATGAGCAGTTCTTC.

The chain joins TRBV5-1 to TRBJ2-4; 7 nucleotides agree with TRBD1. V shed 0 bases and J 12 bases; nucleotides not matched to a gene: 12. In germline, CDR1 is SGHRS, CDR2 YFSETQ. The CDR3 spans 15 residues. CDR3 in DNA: TGCGCCAGCAGCTTGGATAGACAGCGAGGGGACAGTCAGTACTTC. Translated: CASSLDRQRGDSQYF.

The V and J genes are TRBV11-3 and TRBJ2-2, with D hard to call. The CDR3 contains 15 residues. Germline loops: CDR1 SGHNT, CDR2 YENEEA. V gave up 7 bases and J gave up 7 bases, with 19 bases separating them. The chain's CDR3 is CASTNSHLGIGELFF. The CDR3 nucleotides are TGTGCCAGCACAAACAGCCATCTCGGCATCGGGGAGCTGTTTTTT.

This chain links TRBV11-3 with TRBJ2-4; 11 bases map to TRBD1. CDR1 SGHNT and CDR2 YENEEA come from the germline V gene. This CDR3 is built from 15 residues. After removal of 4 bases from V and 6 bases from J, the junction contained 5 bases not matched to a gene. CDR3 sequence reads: CASSSRTGGANIQYF. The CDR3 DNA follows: TGTGCCAGCAGCTCCCGGACAGGGGGCGCAAACATTCAGTACTTC.

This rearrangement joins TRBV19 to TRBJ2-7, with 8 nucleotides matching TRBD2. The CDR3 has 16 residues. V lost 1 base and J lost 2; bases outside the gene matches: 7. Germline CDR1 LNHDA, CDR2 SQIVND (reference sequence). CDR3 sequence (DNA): TGTGCCAGTAGTATAGGCCCGGGAGGGCCTCCCTACGAGCAGTACTTC. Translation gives CASSIGPGGPPYEQYF.

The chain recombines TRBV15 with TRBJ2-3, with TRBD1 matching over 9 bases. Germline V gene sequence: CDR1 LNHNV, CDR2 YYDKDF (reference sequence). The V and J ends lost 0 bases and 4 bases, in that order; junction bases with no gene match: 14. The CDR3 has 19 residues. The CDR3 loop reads CATSRDLPPGTGISDTQYF. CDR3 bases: TGTGCCACCAGCAGAGATCTACCCCCCGGGACAGGGATTTCAGATACGCAGTATTTT.

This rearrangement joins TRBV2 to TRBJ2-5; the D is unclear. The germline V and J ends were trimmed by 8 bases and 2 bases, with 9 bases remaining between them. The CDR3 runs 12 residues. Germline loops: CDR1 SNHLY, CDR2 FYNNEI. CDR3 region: CASVELQETQYF. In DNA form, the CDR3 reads TGTGCCAGCGTTGAGCTACAAGAGACCCAGTACTTC.

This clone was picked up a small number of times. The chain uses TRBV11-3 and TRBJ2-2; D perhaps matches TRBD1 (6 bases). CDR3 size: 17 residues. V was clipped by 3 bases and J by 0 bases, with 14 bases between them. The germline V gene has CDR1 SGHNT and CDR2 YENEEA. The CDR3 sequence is CASSFRGSRANTGELFF. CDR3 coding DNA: TGTGCCAGCAGCTTCAGGGGTAGCCGAGCGAACACCGGGGAGCTGTTTTTT.

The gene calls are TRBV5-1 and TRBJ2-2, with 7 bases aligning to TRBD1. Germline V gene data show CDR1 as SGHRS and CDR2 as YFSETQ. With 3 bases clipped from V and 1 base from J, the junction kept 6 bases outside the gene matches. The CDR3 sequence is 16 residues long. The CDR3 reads CASSSVDRMNTGELFF. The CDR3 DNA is TGCGCCAGCAGCTCGGTGGACAGGATGAACACCGGGGAGCTGTTTTTT. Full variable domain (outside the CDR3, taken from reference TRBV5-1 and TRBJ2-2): KAGVTQTPRYLIKTRGQQVTLSCSPISGHRSVSWYQQTPGQGLQFLFEYFSETQRNKGNFPGRFSGRQFSNSRSEMNVSTLELGDSALYLCASSSVDRMNTGELFFGEGSRLTVL.

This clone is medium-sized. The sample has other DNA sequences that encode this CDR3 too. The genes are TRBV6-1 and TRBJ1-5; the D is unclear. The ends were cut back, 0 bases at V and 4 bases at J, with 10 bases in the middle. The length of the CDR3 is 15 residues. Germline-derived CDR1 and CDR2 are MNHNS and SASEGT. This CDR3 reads CASSEATVSNQPQHF. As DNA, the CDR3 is TGTGCCAGCAGTGAAGCAACAGTTTCTAATCAGCCCCAGCATTTT.

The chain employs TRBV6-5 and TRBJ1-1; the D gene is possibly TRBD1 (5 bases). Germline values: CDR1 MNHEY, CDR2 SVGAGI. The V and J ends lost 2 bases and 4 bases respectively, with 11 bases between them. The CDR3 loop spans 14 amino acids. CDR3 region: CASSYGSGVTEAFF. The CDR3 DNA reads TGTGCCAGCAGTTACGGGTCGGGGGTCACTGAAGCTTTCTTT.

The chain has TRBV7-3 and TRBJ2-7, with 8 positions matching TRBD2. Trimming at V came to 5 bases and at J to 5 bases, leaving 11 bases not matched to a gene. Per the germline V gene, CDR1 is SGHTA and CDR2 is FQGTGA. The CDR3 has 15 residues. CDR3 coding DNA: TGTGCCAGCAGCCTAGGCCCGGGAGGGCAACACGAGCAGTACTTC. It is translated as CASSLGPGGQHEQYF.

CDR3 sequence reads: CASSSTRDRPYEQYF. CDR3 DNA: TGTGCCAGCAGTTCCACCAGGGACAGGCCCTACGAGCAGTACTTC. The chain combines TRBV11-3 with TRBJ2-7; TRBD1 agrees at 8 bases. The CDR3 length is 15 residues. V lost 6 bases and J lost 2; bases outside the gene matches: 9. CDR1 is SGHNT, CDR2 YENEEA, per germline.

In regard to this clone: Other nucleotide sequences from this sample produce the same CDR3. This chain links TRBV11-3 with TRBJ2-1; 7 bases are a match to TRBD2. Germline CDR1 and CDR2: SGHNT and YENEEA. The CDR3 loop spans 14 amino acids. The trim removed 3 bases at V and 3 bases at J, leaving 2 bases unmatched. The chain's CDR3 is CASSLGTNYNEQFF. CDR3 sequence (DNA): TGTGCCAGCAGCTTGGGGACTAACTACAATGAGCAGTTCTTC.

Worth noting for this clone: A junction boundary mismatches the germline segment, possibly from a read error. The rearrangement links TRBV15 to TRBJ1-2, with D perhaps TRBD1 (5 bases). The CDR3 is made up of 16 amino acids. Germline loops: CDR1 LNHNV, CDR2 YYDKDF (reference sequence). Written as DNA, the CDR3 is TGTGCCACCGGCAGAGTAGCTAGGGGTGTAGGCTATGGCTACACCTTC. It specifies CATGRVARGVGYGYTF.

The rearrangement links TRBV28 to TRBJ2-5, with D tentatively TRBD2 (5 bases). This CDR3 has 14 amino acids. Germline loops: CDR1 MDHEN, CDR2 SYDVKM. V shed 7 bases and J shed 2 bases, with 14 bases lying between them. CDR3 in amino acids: CASTSTGFQETQYF. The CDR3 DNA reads TGTGCCAGCACCTCGACGGGGTTTCAAGAGACCCAGTACTTC.

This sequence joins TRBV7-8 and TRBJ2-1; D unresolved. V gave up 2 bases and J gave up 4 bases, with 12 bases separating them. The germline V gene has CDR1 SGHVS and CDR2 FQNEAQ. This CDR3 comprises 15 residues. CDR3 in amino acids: CASSLSYQEYNEQFF. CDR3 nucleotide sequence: TGTGCCAGCAGCTTAAGTTATCAAGAGTACAATGAGCAGTTCTTC. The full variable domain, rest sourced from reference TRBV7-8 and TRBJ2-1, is GAGVSQSPRYKVAKRGQDVALRCDPISGHVSLFWYQQALGQGPEFLTYFQNEAQLDKSGLPSDRFFAERPEGSVSTLKIQRTQQEDSAVYLCASSLSYQEYNEQFFGPGTRLTVL.

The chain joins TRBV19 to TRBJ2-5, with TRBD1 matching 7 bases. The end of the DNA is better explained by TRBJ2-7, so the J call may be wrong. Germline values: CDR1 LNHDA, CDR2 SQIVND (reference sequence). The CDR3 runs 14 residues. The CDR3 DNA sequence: TGTGCCAGTAGCCGCGACAGGGATTTCTACGAGCAGTACTTC. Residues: CASSRDRDFYEQYF.

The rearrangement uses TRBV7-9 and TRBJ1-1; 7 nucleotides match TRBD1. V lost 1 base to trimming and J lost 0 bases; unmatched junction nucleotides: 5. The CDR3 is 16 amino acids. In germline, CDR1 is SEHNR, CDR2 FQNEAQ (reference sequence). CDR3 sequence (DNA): TGTGCCAGCAGCTTAGGGGCAGGGGGAATGAACACTGAAGCTTTCTTT. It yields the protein CASSLGAGGMNTEAFF.

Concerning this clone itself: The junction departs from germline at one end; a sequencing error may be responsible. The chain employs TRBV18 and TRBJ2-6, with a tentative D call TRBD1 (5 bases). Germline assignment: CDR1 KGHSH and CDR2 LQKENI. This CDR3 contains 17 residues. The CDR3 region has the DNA TGTGCCAGCTCACCCTCCCTCTTGTACTCTGGGGCCAACGGCCTGACTTTC. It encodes CASSPSLLYSGANGLTF.

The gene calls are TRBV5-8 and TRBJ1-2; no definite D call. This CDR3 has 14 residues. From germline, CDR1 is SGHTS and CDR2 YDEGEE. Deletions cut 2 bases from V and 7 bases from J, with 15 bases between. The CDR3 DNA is TGTGCCAGCAGCTTCCGGGCGGGGAGACTTGGCTACACCTTC. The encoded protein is CASSFRAGRLGYTF.

CDR3 nucleotide sequence: TGCGCCAGCGTTAGCGACAGGGACGGCTACACCTTC. Encoded protein: CASVSDRDGYTF. The chain employs TRBV10-2 and TRBJ1-2; 7 bases match TRBD1. Germline V CDR1 and CDR2: WSHSY, SAAADI. V was clipped by 8 bases and J by 8 bases; unmatched bases: 8. The CDR3 length is 12 residues.

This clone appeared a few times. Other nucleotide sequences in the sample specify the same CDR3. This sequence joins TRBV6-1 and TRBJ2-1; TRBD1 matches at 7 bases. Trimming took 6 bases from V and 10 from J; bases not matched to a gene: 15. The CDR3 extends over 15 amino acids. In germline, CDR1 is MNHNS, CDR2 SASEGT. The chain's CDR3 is CASSLLTGIVQEQFF. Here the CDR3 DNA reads TGTGCCAGCAGCCTACTGACAGGGATTGTGCAGGAGCAGTTCTTC.